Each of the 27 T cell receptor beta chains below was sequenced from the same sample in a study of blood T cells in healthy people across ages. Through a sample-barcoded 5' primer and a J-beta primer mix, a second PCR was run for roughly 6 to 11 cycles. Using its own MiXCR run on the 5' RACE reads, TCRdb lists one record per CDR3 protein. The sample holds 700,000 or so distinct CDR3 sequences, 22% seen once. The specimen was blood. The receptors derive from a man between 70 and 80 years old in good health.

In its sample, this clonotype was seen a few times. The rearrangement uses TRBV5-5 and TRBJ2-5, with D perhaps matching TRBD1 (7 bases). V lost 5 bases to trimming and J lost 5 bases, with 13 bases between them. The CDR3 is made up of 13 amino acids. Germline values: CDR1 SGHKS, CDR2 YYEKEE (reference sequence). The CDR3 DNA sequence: TGTGCCAGCAGATTCAGGGGGGAGGAGACCCAGTACTTC. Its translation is CASRFRGEETQYF.

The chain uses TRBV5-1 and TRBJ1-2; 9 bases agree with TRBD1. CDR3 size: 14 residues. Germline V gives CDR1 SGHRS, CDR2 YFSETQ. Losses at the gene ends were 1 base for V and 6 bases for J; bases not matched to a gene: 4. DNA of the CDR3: TGCGCCAGCAGCTTGCCCGGGACAGGGAATGGCTACACCTTC. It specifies CASSLPGTGNGYTF.

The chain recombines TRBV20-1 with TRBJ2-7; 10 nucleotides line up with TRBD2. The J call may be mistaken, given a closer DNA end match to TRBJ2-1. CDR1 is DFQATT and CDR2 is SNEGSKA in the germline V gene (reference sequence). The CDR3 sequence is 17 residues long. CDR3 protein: CSASPPLAGVSLNEQFF. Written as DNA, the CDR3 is TGCAGTGCTAGCCCCCCTCTAGCGGGAGTCTCCTTAAATGAGCAGTTCTTC.

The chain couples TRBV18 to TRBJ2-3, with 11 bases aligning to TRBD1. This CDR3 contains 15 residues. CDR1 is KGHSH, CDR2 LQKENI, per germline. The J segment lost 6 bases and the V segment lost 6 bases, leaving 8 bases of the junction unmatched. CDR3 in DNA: TGTGCCAGCTCCCTCGGACAGGGGGCAATGGATACGCAGTATTTT. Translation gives CASSLGQGAMDTQYF.

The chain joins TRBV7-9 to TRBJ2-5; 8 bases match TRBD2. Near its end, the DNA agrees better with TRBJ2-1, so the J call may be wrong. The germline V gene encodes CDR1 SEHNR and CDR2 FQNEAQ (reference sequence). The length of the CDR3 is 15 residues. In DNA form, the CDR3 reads TGTGCCAGCAGCTCCCTGCGGGGGGCTTACAATGAGCAGTTCTTC. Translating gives CASSSLRGAYNEQFF.

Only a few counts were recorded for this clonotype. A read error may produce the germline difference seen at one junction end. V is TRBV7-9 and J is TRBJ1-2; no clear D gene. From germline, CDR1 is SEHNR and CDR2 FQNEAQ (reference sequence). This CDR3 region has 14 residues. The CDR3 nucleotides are TGTGCCAGCAGCTCGGACTTTGTGATCTATGGCTGCACCTTC. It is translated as CASSSDFVIYGCTF.

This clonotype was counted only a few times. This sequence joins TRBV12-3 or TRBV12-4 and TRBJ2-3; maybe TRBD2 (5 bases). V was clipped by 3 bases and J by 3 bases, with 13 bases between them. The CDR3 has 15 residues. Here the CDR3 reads CASSFTGEGTDTQYF. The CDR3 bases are TGTGCCAGCAGTTTTACCGGGGAAGGTACAGATACGCAGTATTTT.

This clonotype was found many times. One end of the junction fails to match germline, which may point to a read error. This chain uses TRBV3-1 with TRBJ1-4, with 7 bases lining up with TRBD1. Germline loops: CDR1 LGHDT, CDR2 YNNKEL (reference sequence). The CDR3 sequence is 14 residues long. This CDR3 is CASSRQGGNGKLFF. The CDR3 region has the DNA TGTGCCAGCAGTAGACAGGGAGGGAATGGAAAACTGTTTTTT.

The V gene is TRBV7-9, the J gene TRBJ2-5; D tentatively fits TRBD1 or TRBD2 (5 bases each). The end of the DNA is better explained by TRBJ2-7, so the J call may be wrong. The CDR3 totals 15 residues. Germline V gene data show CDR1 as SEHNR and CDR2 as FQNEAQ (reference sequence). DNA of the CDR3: TGTGCCAGCAGCTCTGAACGGGGCTCTACCTACGAGCAGTACTTC. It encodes CASSSERGSTYEQYF.

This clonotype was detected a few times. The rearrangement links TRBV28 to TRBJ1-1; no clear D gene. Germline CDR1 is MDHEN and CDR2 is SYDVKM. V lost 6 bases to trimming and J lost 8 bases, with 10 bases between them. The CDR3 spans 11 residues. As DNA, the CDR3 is TGTGCCAGCAGAACCCGCTACGAAGCTTTCTTT. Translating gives CASRTRYEAFF.

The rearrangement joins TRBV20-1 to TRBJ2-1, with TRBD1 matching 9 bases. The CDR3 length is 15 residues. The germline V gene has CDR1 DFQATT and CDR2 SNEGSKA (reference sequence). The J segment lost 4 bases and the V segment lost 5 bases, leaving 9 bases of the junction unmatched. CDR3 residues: CSAVRRDRDYNEQFF. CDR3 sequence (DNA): TGCAGTGCTGTCAGGCGGGACAGGGATTACAATGAGCAGTTCTTC.

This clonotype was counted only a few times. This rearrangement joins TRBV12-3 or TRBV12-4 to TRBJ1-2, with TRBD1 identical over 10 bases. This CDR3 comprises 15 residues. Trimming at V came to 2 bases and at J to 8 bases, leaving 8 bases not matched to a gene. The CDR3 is CASSLSGTGAIGYTF. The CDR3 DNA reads TGTGCCAGCAGTTTAAGTGGGACAGGGGCAATCGGCTACACCTTC.

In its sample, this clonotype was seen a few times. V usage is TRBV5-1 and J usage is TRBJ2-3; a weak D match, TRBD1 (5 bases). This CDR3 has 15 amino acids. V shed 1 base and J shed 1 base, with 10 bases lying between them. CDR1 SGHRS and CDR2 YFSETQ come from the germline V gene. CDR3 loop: CASSLLGRGTDTQYF. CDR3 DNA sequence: TGCGCCAGCAGCTTGTTGGGGCGAGGCACAGATACGCAGTATTTT.

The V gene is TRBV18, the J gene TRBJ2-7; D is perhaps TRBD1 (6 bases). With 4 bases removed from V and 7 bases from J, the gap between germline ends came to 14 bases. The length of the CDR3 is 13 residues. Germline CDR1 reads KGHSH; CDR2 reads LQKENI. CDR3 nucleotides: TGTGCCAGCTCACGGGACACGTTGGGAGAGCAGTACGTC. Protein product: CASSRDTLGEQYV.

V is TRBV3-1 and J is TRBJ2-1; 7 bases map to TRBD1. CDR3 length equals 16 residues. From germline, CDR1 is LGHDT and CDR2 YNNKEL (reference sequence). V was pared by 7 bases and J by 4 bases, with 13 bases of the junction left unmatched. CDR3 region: CASNKGRGLLYNEQFF. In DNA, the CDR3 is TGTGCCAGCAACAAAGGAAGGGGGCTCCTGTACAATGAGCAGTTCTTC.

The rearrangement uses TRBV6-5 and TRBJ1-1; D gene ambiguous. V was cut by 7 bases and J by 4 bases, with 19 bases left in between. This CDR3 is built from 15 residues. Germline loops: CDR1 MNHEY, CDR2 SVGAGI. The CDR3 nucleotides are TGTGCCAGCACTCCTGGACGGGTATGGGGCACTGAAGCTTTCTTT. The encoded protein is CASTPGRVWGTEAFF.

The CDR3 here is CASSLRGGINEQFF. CDR3 in DNA: TGTGCCAGCAGCTTGCGGGGGGGTATTAATGAGCAGTTCTTC. This chain links TRBV11-3 with TRBJ2-1; 9 bases line up with TRBD2. V was clipped by 3 bases and J by 7 bases; unmatched bases: 4. The CDR3 sequence is 14 residues long. Germline-derived CDR1 and CDR2 are SGHNT and YENEEA. The full variable domain, in which reference TRBV11-3 and TRBJ2-1 provide the parts outside the CDR3, is EAGVVQSPRYKIIEKKQPVAFWCNPISGHNTLYWYLQNLGQGPELLIRYENEEAVDDSQLPKDRFSAERLKGVDSTLKIQPAELGDSAVYLCASSLRGGINEQFFGPGTRLTVL.

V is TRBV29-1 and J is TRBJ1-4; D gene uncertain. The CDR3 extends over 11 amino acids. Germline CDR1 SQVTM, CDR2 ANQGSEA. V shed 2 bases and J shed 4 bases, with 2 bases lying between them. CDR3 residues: CSVEHNEKLFF. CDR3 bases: TGCAGCGTTGAACATAATGAAAAACTGTTTTTT.

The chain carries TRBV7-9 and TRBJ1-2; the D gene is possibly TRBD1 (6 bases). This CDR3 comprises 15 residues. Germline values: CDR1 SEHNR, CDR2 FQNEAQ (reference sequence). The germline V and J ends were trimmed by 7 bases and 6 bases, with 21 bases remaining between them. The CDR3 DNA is TGTGCCAGCACCACCCAGTCCACAGGGCGGAATGGCTACACCTTC. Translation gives CASTTQSTGRNGYTF.

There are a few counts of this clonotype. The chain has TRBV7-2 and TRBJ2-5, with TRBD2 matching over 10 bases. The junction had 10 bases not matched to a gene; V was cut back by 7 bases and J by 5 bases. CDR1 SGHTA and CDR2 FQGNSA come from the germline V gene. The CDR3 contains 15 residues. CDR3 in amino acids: CASTRTSGIGETQYF. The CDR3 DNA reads TGTGCCAGCACCCGAACTAGCGGGATTGGGGAGACCCAGTACTTC.

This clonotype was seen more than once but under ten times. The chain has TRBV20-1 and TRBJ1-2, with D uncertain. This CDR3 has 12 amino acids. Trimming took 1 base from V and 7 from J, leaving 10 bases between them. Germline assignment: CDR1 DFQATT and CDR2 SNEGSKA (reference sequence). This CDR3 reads CSARAGLGGYTF. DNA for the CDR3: TGCAGTGCTAGAGCGGGGTTGGGTGGCTACACCTTC.

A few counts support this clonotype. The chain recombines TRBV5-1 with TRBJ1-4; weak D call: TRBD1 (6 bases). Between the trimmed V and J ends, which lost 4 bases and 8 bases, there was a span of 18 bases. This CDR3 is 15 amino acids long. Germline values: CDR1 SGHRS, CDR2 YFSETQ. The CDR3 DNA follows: TGCGCCAGCAGCCTAACTCCAGGGGCGGAGGAAAAACTGTTTTTT. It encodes CASSLTPGAEEKLFF.

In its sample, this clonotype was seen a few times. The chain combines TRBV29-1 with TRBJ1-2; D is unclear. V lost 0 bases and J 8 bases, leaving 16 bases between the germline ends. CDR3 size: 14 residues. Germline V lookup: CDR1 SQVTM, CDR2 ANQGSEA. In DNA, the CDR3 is TGCAGCGTTGAAGATCCCCGGCGCAGCTGGGGCTACACCTTC. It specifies CSVEDPRRSWGYTF.

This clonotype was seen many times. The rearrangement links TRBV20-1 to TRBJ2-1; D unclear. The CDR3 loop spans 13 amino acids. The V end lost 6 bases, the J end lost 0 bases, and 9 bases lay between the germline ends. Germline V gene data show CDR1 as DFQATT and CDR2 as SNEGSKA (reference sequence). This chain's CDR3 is CSAPRSSYNEQFF. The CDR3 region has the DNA TGCAGTGCCCCGAGGAGCTCCTACAATGAGCAGTTCTTC.

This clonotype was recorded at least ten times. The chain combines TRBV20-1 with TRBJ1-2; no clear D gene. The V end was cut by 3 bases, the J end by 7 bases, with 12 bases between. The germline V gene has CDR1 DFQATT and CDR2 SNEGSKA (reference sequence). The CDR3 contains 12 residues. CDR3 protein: CSASAGLTGYTF. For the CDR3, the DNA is TGCAGTGCTAGCGCGGGTCTCACTGGCTACACCTTC.

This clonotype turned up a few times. The CDR3 is CASSPGVGNTIYF. The CDR3 DNA reads TGTGCCAGCAGCCCAGGGGTTGGAAACACCATATATTTT. The chain recombines TRBV7-6 with TRBJ1-3, with a tentative D call TRBD1 (6 bases). The germline CDR1 and CDR2 sequences are SGHVS and FNYEAQ. V was cut by 5 bases and J by 3 bases, with 8 bases left in between. This CDR3 is 13 amino acids long. The full variable domain, in which reference TRBV7-6 and TRBJ1-3 provide the parts outside the CDR3, is GAGVSQSPRYKVTKRGQDVALRCDPISGHVSLYWYRQALGQGPEFLTYFNYEAQQDKSGLPNDRFSAERPEGSISTLTIQRTEQRDSAMYRCASSPGVGNTIYFGEGSWLTVV.

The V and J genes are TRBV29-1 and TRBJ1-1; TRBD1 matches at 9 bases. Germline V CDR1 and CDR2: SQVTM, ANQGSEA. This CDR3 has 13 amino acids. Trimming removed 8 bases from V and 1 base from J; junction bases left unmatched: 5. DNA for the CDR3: TGCAGCCATCAGACAGGGGGGAACACTGAAGCTTTCTTT. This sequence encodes CSHQTGGNTEAFF.